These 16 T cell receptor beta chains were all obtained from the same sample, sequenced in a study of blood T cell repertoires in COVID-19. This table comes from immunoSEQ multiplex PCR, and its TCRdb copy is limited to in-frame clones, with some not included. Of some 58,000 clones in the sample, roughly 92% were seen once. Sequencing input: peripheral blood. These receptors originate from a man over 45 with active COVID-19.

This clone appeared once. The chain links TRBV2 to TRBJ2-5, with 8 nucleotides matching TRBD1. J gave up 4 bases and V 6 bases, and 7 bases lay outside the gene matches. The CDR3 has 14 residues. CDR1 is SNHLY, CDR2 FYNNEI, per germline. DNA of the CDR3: TGTGCCAGCAGCATACAGGGGGGTCTAGAGACCCAGTACTTC. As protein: CASSIQGGLETQYF.

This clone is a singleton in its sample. CDR3 region: CASSVDPSYEQYF. In nucleotides, the CDR3 is TGTGCCAGCAGCGTAGATCCCAGCTACGAGCAGTACTTC. The chain is built from TRBV9 and TRBJ2-7; unclear D gene. Trimming stripped 0 bases from V and 3 bases from J, with 7 bases between. The V gene's germline CDR1 is SGDLS and CDR2 YYNGEE. CDR3 size: 13 residues.

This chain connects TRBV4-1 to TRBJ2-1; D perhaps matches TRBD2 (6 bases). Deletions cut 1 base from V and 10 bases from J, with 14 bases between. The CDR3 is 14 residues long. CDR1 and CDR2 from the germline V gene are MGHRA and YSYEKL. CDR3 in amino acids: CASSQVGGTSEQFF. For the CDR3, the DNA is TGCGCCAGCAGCCAAGTGGGGGGAACTAGCGAGCAGTTCTTC.

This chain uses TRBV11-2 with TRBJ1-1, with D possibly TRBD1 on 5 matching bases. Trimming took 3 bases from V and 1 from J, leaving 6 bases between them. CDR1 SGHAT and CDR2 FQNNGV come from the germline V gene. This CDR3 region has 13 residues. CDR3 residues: CASSFQGNTEAFF. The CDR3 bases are TGTGCCAGCAGCTTCCAGGGGAACACTGAAGCTTTCTTT.

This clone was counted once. CDR3 in amino acids: CASSTLLSTDTQYF. The CDR3 coding sequence is TGTGCCAGCTCAACTTTACTTAGCACAGATACGCAGTATTTT. The rearrangement joins TRBV18 to TRBJ2-3; D uncertain. There are 14 residues in the CDR3. V shed 5 bases and J shed 0 bases, with 9 bases lying between them. Germline CDR1 and CDR2: KGHSH and LQKENI.

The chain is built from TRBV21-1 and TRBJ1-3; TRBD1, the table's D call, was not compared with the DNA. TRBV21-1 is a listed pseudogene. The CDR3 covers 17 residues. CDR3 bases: TGTGCCAGCAGCATACGTTGGACAGGGGTTCCTGGAAACACCATATATTTT. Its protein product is CASSIRWTGVPGNTIYF.

The DNA for the CDR3 is TGTGCCAGCAGCCCGGGGACAGGGGGAAACACCATATATTTT. Encoded protein: CASSPGTGGNTIYF. This chain connects TRBV7-3 to TRBJ1-3; 9 nucleotides agree with TRBD1. Germline CDR1 SGHTA, CDR2 FQGTGA. This CDR3 has 14 amino acids. V was pared by 5 bases and J by 4 bases, with 3 bases of the junction left unmatched.

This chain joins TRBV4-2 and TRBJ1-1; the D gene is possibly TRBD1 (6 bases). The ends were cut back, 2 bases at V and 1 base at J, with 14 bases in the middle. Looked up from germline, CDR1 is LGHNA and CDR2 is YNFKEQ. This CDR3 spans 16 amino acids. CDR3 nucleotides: TGTGCCAGCAGCCAACACCCCCTGGGACAGAACACTGAAGCTTTCTTT. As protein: CASSQHPLGQNTEAFF.

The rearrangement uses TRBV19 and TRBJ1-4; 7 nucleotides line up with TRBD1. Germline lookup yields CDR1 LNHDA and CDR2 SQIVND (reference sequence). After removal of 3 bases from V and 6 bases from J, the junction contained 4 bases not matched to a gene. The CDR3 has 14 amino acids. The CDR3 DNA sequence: TGTGCCAGTAGTATTCCAGGGGGAGATGAAAAACTGTTTTTT. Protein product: CASSIPGGDEKLFF.

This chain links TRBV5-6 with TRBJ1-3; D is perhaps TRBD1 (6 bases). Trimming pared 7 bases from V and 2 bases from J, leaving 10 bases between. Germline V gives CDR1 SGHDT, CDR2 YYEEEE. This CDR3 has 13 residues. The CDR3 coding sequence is TGTGCCAGCCAACCAGGGGCTGGAAACACCATATATTTT. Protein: CASQPGAGNTIYF.

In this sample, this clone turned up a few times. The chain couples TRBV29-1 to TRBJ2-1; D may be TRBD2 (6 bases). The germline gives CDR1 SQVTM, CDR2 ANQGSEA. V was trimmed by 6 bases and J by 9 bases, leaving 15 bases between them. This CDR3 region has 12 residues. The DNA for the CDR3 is TGCAGCGTGATCCGGGCGGGGATTGAGCAGTTCTTC. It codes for CSVIRAGIEQFF.

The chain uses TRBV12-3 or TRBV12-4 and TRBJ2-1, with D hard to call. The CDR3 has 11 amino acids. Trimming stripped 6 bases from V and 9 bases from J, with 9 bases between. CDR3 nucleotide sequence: TGTGCCAGCAGCCCTTTGAGTGAGCAGTTCTTC. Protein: CASSPLSEQFF.

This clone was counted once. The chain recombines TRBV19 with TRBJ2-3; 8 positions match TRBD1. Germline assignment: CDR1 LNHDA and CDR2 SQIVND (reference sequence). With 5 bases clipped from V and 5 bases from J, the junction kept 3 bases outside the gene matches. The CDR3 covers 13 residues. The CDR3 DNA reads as TGTGCCAGTAGTGAGACAGGGGTAGATACGCAGTATTTT. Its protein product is CASSETGVDTQYF.

CDR3 sequence: CAIRRGETQYF. In DNA, the CDR3 is TGTGCCATCCGGCGGGGAGAGACCCAGTACTTC. The chain has TRBV10-3 and TRBJ2-5, with TRBD2 as a possible D gene (6 bases). CDR1 and CDR2 (germline): ENHRY, SYGVKD. With 8 bases removed from V and 4 bases from J, the gap between germline ends came to 8 bases. This CDR3 comprises 11 residues.

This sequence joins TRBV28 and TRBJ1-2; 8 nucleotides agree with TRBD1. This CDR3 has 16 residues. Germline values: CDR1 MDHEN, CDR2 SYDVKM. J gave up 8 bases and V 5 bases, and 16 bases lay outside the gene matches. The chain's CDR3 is CASSVPLGQGASGYTF. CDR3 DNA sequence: TGTGCCAGCAGTGTCCCTCTGGGGCAGGGGGCGTCAGGCTACACCTTC.

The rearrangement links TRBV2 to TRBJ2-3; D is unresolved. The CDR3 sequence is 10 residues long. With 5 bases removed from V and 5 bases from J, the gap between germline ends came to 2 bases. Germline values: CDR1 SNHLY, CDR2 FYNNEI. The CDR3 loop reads CASSLDTQYF. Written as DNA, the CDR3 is TGTGCCAGCAGTCTAGATACGCAGTATTTT.